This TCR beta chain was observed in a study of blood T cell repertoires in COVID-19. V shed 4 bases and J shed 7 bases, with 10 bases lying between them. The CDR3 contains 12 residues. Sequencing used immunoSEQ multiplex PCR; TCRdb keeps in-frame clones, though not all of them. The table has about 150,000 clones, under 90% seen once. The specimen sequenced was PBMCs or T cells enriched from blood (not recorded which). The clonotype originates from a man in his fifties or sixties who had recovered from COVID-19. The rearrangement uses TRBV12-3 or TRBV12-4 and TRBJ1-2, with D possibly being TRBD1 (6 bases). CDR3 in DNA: TGTGCCAGCAGTTCAGGGACATCTGGCTACACCTTC. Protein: CASSSGTSGYTF.